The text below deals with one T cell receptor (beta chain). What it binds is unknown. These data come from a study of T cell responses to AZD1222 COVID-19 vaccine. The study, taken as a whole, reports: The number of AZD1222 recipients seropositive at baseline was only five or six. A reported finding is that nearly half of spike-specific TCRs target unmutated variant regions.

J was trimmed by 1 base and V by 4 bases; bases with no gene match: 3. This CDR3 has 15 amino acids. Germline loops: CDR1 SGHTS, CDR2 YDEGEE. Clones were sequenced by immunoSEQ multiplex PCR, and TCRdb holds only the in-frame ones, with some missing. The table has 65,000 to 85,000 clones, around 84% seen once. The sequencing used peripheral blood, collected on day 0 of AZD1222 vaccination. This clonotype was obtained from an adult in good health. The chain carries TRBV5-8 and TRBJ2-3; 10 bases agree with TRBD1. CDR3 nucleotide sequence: TGTGCCAGCAGCCCAGGGACAGGGGGCACAGATACGCAGTATTTT. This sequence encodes CASSPGTGGTDTQYF.